This T cell receptor (beta chain) derives from a study of cytomegalovirus exposure and HLA in healthy donors. This clone was detected only once. The PCR was carried out with 60 Vbeta primers and 13 Jbeta primers. TCRdb keeps only in-frame clones here, not all; method: immunoSEQ multiplex PCR. The sample lists 150,000 to 200,000 clones, around 83% seen once, with 0.8% in the top ten. Germline CDR1 and CDR2: GTSNPN and SVGIG (reference sequence). The ends lost 1 base at V and 1 base at J; junction bases unmatched: 2. The length of the CDR3 is 17 residues. The sequenced sample consisted of PBMCs. The gene calls are TRBV30 and TRBJ2-2; 14 bases are a match to TRBD2. The receptor was isolated from a woman under 30 in good health and CMV-seronegative. The CDR3 bases are TGTGCCTGGAGTGGACTAGCGGGAGGGGAGAACACCGGGGAGCTGTTTTTT. It codes for CAWSGLAGGENTGELFF.